This T cell receptor beta chain derives from a study of post-analysis software for immune sequencing data (dated by TCRdb to about 2015). Looking at the study overall: Disease courses on record covered relapsing-remitting, secondary progressive and progressive-relapsing multiple sclerosis, though some patients had no subtype annotation. A subset of samples was prepared in parallel using single-end sample barcoding, then pooled and co-amplified after Illumina adapter ligation. The patient repertoires were compared against around 11 previously published healthy control repertoires obtained from donors aged 6 to 25 years. What the research found in general, with its limitations: Patients showed significantly higher frequencies than controls for about five TRBV segments, among them TRBV5-6, TRBV5-1 and TRBV20-1. Compared with controls, multiple sclerosis patients had significantly lower normalized Chao1 diversity, a finding suggesting substantial peripheral T-cell clonal expansion. The multiple sclerosis patient group was slightly younger than the control group. Direct clustering with F measure showed strong co-clustering of samples prepared in the same batch, prompting a batch-effect correction.

The CDR3 spans 15 residues, from the cysteine through the phenylalanine. Only the CDR3 part of the read is kept: 45 bases, read in frame from the first base. Trimming at the junction amounts to 2 bases on V and 1 base on J, and the germline ends lie 11 bases apart. For CDR1 and CDR2, the germline V gene lists SGHTA and FQGNSA. Receptor amplification or capture employed PCR. Sequenced using an Illumina HiSeq 2500. Unique molecular identifiers were incorporated into TCR beta cDNA libraries to reduce PCR and sequencing biases. About 500,000 cDNA molecules were obtained for every 1 to 10 million input T cells, so each molecule roughly corresponded to one T cell. The same protocol used for the earlier healthy control dataset was applied to prepare and sequence the patient libraries. Within a given batch, samples were prepared together, multiplexed and sequenced on the same HiSeq lane. As for the authors' bioinformatics: MIGEC handled the raw barcoded reads, throwing out single-read molecular identifier groups before consensus assembly and CDR3 extraction. VDJtools was used for post-analysis of the clonotype tables, and diversity was normalized by down-sampling every dataset to the size of the smallest sample. To correct batch-related cross-sample contamination, repertoire overlap clustering matched CDR3 amino acid sequences but not nucleotide sequences. In-frame beta chains were kept once TCRdb had trimmed the public reads at Q25 with fastp and called clones with MiXCR. For every CDR3 protein sequence, its rows merge into one entry that carries the most common genes and DNA. TCRdb's processing, not the authors', yielded these V and J calls. This sample gives approximately 690,000 distinct CDR3 sequences in total; 59% of them show up just once. The ten largest clones add up to 11% of the sample.

TCR beta repertoires were profiled from peripheral blood of 10 to 15 young patients with multiple sclerosis to demonstrate the VDJtools post-analysis software. Multiple sclerosis patients were children and adolescents aged about 6 to 15 years. Comments on this clonotype: Its antigen is still unknown. No quality values exist for individual bases; no much larger clone is one base distant.

This sequence uses TRBV7-2 and TRBJ1-2; the D gene is perhaps TRBD1, from 6 matching bases. This clonotype was sampled from a girl between 2 and 10 years old with multiple sclerosis. The sequencing sample was made of blood. The CDR3 reads as follows: CASSLTGTVNYGYTF. The nucleotides read TGTGCCAGCAGCTTAACAGGGACGGTTAACTATGGCTACACCTTC.